This note documents a single TCR beta chain sequence. This clonotype was seen ten or more times. Which antigen it targets is not known. Per-nucleotide qualities are absent, and no much larger clonotype sits a single base away. This entry belongs to a study of blood T cells in healthy people across ages (dated by TCRdb to about 2015). The study in broad terms: Template switching captured roughly one uniquely barcoded TCR beta cDNA molecule per two T cells in model experiments. The study measured age-related changes in TCR beta repertoire diversity using deep sequencing normalized with unique cDNA molecular identifiers. Donors of different ages were randomly distributed across sequencing lanes to avoid experimental bias. Donors were grouped into four age groups: young (average roughly 17 years), middle-aged (around 39), aged (approximately 67) and long-lived (approximately 81). Two additional independent replicas of 1 million unique cDNA reads from the same blood draw were analyzed for two donors (one aged 18 to 30 and one aged 80 or older). The paper's findings and limits, for the study overall: Observed TCR beta diversity per million T cells fell roughly linearly with age, and a significant reduction was already apparent by age roughly 40. Estimates of total diversity from one million sequenced T cells were regarded as lower bounds and underestimates. Bulk unsorted PBMC profiling prevented conclusive comparison of naive and antigen-experienced compartments. Because the CMV infection status of the donors was unknown, age-related changes in expanded clonotypes may potentially have been confounded. Compared with the aged group, more naive CD4+ T cells, fewer expanded clones and increased TCR diversity were shown by the long-lived group, suggesting age selection. There was a strong correlation between observed TCR beta diversity and the percentage of naive T cells measured by flow cytometry.

The library was generated by 5' RACE. The instrument was an Illumina HiSeq 2500. A second PCR of about 7 to 12 cycles was performed with a sample-barcoded 5' primer and a J-beta primer mix. A unique molecular identifier was introduced onto each TCR beta cDNA molecule by a template-switch 5' adaptor carrying 12 random nucleotides. Each sample yielded at least 2.5 million CDR3-containing paired-end reads. First-strand cDNA synthesis was performed from all RNA using the Mint cDNA synthesis kit, with priming by a TRBC-specific oligonucleotide. Following uracil-DNA glycosylase treatment, all cDNA underwent a first 18-cycle PCR with the universal primers M1SS and BC2_uni_R. Under the source paper's analysis protocol: For normalization, 1 million high-quality reads were randomly selected from each sample, with every read carrying a distinct molecular identifier. Reads with shared molecular identifiers were discarded instead of being binned into consensus sequences. MiTCR, set to a Q25 quality threshold and the strictest error-elimination algorithm, was used for CDR3 identification, clonotype clustering and error correction. A nonparametric unseen species model with Euler transformation was used to estimate lower-bound total TCR beta diversity. TCRdb passed the public sequencing reads through fastp at Q25 and MiXCR, retaining productive beta sequences. For every CDR3 protein sequence, its rows merge into one entry that carries the most common genes and DNA. Here the V and J calls rest on TCRdb's processing, not on the authors' analysis. This sample lists about 1.4 million distinct CDR3 sequences; approximately 63% were detected once. The ten largest clones take up more than 6% of the sample.

The donors were roughly 39 Caucasian individuals from Russia, aged 6 to 90 years, who were systemically healthy. Approximately 9.7 milliliters of peripheral blood were drawn from each donor into EDTA-treated Vacutainer tubes. Ficoll-Paque density-gradient centrifugation was used to isolate PBMCs, with at least 6.5 million per sample. Trizol reagent was used to extract total RNA from PBMCs, with at least 6 micrograms per sample. Naive CD45RAhigh/CD27high T cell percentages were measured by flow cytometry on a PBMC aliquot from every donor. The receptor was isolated from a man aged 18 to 35 in good health. Sequenced: blood.

Here is the DNA: TGTGCCAGCAGTGAAAGGGGGGCTAACTATGGCTACACCTTC. It translates as CASSERGANYGYTF. The V and J segments used are TRBV25-1 and TRBJ1-2; a tentative D call is TRBD1 (6 bases match). Inclusive of the bounding cysteine and phenylalanine, the CDR3 is 14 residues long. Solely the CDR3 DNA is kept, with 42 bases framed from the first base. At the junction V is shortened by 2 bases and J by 0 bases, with 7 bases in between. The germline V gene yields MGHDK for CDR1 and SYGVNS for CDR2.